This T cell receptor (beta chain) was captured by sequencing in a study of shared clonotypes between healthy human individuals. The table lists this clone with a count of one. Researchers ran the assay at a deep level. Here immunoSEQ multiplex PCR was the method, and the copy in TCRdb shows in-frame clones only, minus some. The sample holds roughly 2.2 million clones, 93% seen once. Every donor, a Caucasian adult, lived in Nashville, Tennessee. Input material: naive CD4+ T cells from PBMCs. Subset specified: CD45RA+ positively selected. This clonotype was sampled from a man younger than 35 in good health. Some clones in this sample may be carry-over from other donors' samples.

In DNA, the CDR3 is TGCGCCAGCACCACAGGGACTAGCGGGAGGTTGTGGTTCTTC. Its translation is CASTTGTSGRLWFF. This chain connects TRBV5-1 to TRBJ2-1; 15 positions agree with TRBD2. The V segment lost 6 bases and the J segment 15 bases; nucleotides outside the gene matches: 10. Germline V gene data show CDR1 as SGHRS and CDR2 as YFSETQ. The CDR3 is 14 residues long.